The next 3 T cell receptor beta chains were all read from a single sample in a study of radiotherapy plus CTLA-4 blockade in lung cancer. The repertoire was sequenced with immunoSEQ multiplex PCR; TCRdb's copy has only in-frame clones and lacks some. The top ten clones hold 3% to 4% of a sample with 45,000 to 75,000 clones, around 80% of them seen once. The sequencing here drew on peripheral blood, taken from a patient treated with radiotherapy plus ipilimumab. Source of these receptors: a human donor with non-small cell lung cancer who had a partial response to radiotherapy plus ipilimumab.

The chain couples TRBV9 to TRBJ2-5; 8 bases align to TRBD1. CDR1 SGDLS and CDR2 YYNGEE come from the germline V gene. With 0 bases clipped from V and 1 base from J, the junction kept 2 bases outside the gene matches. This CDR3 is 15 amino acids long. The CDR3 here is CASSVGRGPQETQYF. CDR3 bases: TGTGCCAGCAGCGTAGGCAGGGGGCCCCAAGAGACCCAGTACTTC.

The gene calls are TRBV5-6 and TRBJ1-6; no clear D gene. The CDR3 extends over 15 amino acids. The ends were cut back, 1 base at V and 11 bases at J, with 16 bases in the middle. In germline, CDR1 is SGHDT, CDR2 YYEEEE. The CDR3 DNA reads TGTGCCAGCAGCTTGTCGTCACTTCTTGCGGCACCCCTCCACTTT. Translated, it gives CASSLSSLLAAPLHF.

The table lists this clone with a count of one. For the CDR3, the DNA is TGTGCCAGTAGTATCGACGCGGGAGAGGTGCGCAATGAGCAGTTCTTC. Its protein is CASSIDAGEVRNEQFF. The chain has TRBV19 and TRBJ2-1; 7 positions match TRBD2. The CDR3 extends over 16 amino acids. Germline V lookup: CDR1 LNHDA, CDR2 SQIVND (reference sequence). With 3 bases clipped from V and 6 bases from J, the junction kept 11 bases outside the gene matches.